Included here is one T cell receptor beta chain sequence, with context. Its antigen remains unknown. Libraries were prepared by immunoSEQ multiplex PCR; TCRdb keeps only in-frame clonotypes and omits some of them. The sample carries roughly 28,000 clones, around 79% recorded once. The data were obtained in a study of PD-1 blockade in classical Hodgkin lymphoma. Study observations and caveats: As was reported, newly diagnosed patients showed lower baseline TCR diversity than healthy donors did. Diversity in CD4+ TCRs, unlike that measured in CD8+ TCRs, had risen significantly by C4D1.

Time point given: cycle 4 day 1 (C4D1), after around six weeks of nivolumab. With no exception, relapse followed autologous stem cell transplantation in all patients, and brentuximab vedotin exposure varied. This CDR3 comprises 14 residues. Germline CDR1 is ENHRY and CDR2 is SYGVKD. V was shortened by 0 bases and J by 3 bases, with 9 bases between the two germline ends. The receptor was isolated from a human donor with classical Hodgkin lymphoma. The chain employs TRBV10-3 and TRBJ2-7; no firm D call. Sample: peripheral blood mononuclear cells (PBMCs), taken before the fourth cycle of nivolumab. CDR3 nucleotides: TGTGCCATCAGTGAGTCTTTGAATCTCTACGAGCAGTACTTC. The encoded protein is CAISESLNLYEQYF.